Described below is a single TCR beta chain sequence and its context. This specimen belongs to a study of shared clonotypes between healthy human individuals. CDR3 size: 18 residues. V lost 0 bases to trimming and J lost 5 bases; unmatched junction nucleotides: 8. Germline V gives CDR1 SGHRS, CDR2 YFSETQ. Sequencing used immunoSEQ multiplex PCR; TCRdb keeps in-frame clones, though not all of them. Of about 2.4 million clones in the sample, 93% are singletons; the top ten hold more than 0.35%. The chain carries TRBV5-1 and TRBJ2-2; 12 positions match TRBD1. This receptor was obtained from a man aged 18 to 30 in good health. Some clones in this sample may be carry-over from other donors' samples. Sample: naive CD4+ T cells from PBMCs. The subset is: CD45RA+ positively selected. In nucleotides, the CDR3 is TGCGCCAGCAGCTTGGCCGGGACAGGGGGCGCGTGGACCGGGGAGCTGTTTTTT. Its protein product is CASSLAGTGGAWTGELFF.